The clone carrying this T cell receptor beta chain qualifies as large. Its target is not known. CDR3 length: 15 residues. CDR1 SGHRS and CDR2 YFSETQ come from the germline V gene. The J segment lost 0 bases and the V segment lost 4 bases, leaving 3 bases of the junction unmatched. This record comes from a study of blood T cell dynamics during melanoma immunotherapy. Points from the study as a whole: Clones driving repertoire changes may be melanoma-specific or general immune activation.

Time point in this sample: pre-treatment baseline. Samples come from before therapy and from week 3 after the first blockade cycle. Prior systemic cancer therapy, immunosuppressant use and other active malignancies excluded patients. This table comes from immunoSEQ multiplex PCR, and its TCRdb copy is limited to in-frame clones, with some not included. Among roughly 9,900 clones listed, roughly 89% were seen once. The TCR originated in a human donor with melanoma. V gene TRBV5-1 combines with J gene TRBJ2-1; 8 bases are shared with TRBD2. This specimen consisted of blood, obtained from a patient treated with checkpoint blockade. CDR3 coding DNA: TGCGCCAGCAGCCCCACTAGCGGCTCCTACAATGAGCAGTTCTTC. Residues: CASSPTSGSYNEQFF.